The clone carrying this TCR beta chain was seen a few times. These data originate in a study of blood T cell repertoires in COVID-19. Background on the study: COVID-19 samples from acute and convalescent phases originated in the United States, Italy and Spain. T cells, B-cell-depleted T cells, or PBMCs supplied cDNA or gDNA.

In the study's own analysis: Cell counts per sample came from amplifying reference gene primers. Here immunoSEQ multiplex PCR was the method, and the copy in TCRdb shows in-frame clones only, minus some. Clonal size and the V and J genes are those of that table, whereas D and trimming came from the DNA. The table lists approximately 170,000 clones, 81% of them singletons. The CDR3 length is 14 residues. Germline values: CDR1 SGDLS, CDR2 YYNGEE. The V and J ends lost 2 bases and 5 bases respectively, with 13 bases between them. Sequencing was performed on peripheral blood. The receptor was isolated from a human donor in a cohort sampled during active COVID-19. The chain links TRBV9 to TRBJ1-1; D is ambiguous. Here the CDR3 reads CASSVGGSETEAFF. CDR3 sequence (DNA): TGTGCCAGCAGCGTTGGAGGTTCGGAGACTGAAGCTTTCTTT.